The clone carrying this TCR beta chain was seen at least ten times. Researchers took RNA transcripts and amplified TCR beta CDR3 regions from them. First-round RT-PCR employed HTBI primers, with a second-round multiplex PCR after it. TCRdb processed the multiplex PCR reads anew with MiXCR; each CDR3 protein has one entry. The data hold 650,000 to 800,000 distinct CDR3 sequences, with roughly 39% observed a single time. Germline V CDR1 and CDR2: SGHTS, YDEGEE. The CDR3 extends over 13 amino acids. Trimming cost V 2 bases and J 2 bases, with 7 bases left between them. This sample is part of a study of Graves' ophthalmopathy and Graves' hyperthyroidism.

Sample: peripheral blood. This chain uses TRBV5-8 with TRBJ2-5; D is possibly TRBD1 (5 bases). This receptor was identified in an adult man with Graves' ophthalmopathy. The CDR3 region is CASSLQVQETQYF. DNA of the CDR3: TGTGCCAGCAGCTTACAGGTTCAAGAGACCCAGTACTTC. Looking up the rest from reference TRBV5-8 and TRBJ2-5 gives the full variable domain: EAGVTQSPTHLIKTRGQQATLRCSPISGHTSVYWYQQALGLGLQFLLWYDEGEERNRGNFPPRFSGRQFPNYSSELNVNALELEDSALYLCASSLQVQETQYFGPGTRLLVL.